Included here is one T cell receptor (beta chain) sequence, with context. V lost 3 bases and J lost 6, with 10 bases in between. Germline V gives CDR1 KGHDR, CDR2 SFDVKD. There are 14 residues in the CDR3. The data stem from a study of blood T cell repertoires in COVID-19. Study as a whole: Collection of acute and convalescent COVID-19 samples took place in the United States, Italy and Spain.

Measured with immunoSEQ multiplex PCR; TCRdb has only the in-frame clones, and not every one. The sample lists 50,000 to 65,000 clones, roughly 83% occurring once. Sequenced material: peripheral blood. This receptor was identified in a man between 60 and 75 years old with COVID-19, enrolled during active disease. The gene calls are TRBV24-1 and TRBJ2-2, with D possibly TRBD2 on 5 matching bases. This CDR3 is CATSDPLAPGELFF. DNA for the CDR3: TGTGCCACCAGTGATCCCCTAGCTCCCGGGGAGCTGTTTTTT.